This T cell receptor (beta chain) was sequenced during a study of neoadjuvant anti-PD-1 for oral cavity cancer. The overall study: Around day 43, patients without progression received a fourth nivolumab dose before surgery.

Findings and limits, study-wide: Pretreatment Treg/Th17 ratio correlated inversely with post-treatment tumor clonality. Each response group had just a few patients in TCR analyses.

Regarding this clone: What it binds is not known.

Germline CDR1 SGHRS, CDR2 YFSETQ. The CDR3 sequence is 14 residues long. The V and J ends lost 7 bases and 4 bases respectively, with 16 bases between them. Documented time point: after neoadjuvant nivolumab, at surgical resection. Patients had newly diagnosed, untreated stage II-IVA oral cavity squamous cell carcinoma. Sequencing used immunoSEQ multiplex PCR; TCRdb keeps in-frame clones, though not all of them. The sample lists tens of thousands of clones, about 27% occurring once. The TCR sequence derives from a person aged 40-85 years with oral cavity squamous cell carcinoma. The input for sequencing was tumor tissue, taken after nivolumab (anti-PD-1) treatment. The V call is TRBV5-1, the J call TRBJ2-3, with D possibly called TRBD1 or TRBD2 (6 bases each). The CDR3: CASRKEGGADTQYF. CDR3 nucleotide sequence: TGCGCCAGCCGTAAAGAGGGGGGCGCAGATACGCAGTATTTT.